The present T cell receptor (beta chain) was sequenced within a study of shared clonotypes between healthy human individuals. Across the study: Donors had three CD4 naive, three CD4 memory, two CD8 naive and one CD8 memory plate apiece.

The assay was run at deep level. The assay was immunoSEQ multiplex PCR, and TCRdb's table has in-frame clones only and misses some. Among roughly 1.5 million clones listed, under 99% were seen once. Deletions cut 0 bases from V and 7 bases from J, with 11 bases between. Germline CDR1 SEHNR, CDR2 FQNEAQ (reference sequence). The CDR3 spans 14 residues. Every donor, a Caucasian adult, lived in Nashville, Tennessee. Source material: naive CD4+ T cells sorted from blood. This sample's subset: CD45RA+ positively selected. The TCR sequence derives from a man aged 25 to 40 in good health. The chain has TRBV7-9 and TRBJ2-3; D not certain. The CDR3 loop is CASSLAGSTNTQYF. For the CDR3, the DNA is TGTGCCAGCAGCTTAGCGGGATCAACTAATACGCAGTATTTT.